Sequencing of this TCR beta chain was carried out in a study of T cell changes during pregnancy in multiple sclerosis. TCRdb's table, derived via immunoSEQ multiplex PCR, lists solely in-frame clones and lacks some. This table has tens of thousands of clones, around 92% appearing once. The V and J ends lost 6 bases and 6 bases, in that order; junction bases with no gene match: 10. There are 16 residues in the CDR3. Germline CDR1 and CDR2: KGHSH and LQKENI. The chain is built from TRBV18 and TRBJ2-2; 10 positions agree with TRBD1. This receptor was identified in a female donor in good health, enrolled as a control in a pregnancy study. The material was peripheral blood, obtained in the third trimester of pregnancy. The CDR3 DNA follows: TGTGCCAGCTCCCCGGGGACAGGGGACGTCGCCGGGGAGCTGTTTTTT. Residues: CASSPGTGDVAGELFF. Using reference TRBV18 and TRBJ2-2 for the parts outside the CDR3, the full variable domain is NAGVMQNPRHLVRRRGQEARLRCSPMKGHSHVYWYRQLPEEGLKFMVYLQKENIIDESGMPKERFSAEFPKEGPSILRIQQVVRGDSAAYFCASSPGTGDVAGELFFGEGSRLTVL.